Sequencing of this T cell receptor beta chain was carried out in a study of T-cell memory formation after mild COVID-19. The overall study: Each donor largely had its own TCR clusters. Overall study results and limits: For contracting clones, CD4+ ones sat mainly in CM and EM, CD8+ in EMRA. The finding that pre-infection memory included some responding clones suggested that cross-reactive memory joined. Day 15 to 85 contractors were CD4/CD8 balanced; later expanders leaned CD4+.

This clonotype was observed a few times. Its antigen remains unknown. There are 16 residues in the CDR3. The ends were cut back, 3 bases at V and 6 bases at J, with 19 bases in the middle. CDR1 MGHDK and CDR2 SYGVNS come from the germline V gene. TCRdb reanalysed the 5' RACE reads using MiXCR and keeps one entry per CDR3 protein. This sample has about 270,000 distinct CDR3 sequences, with about a sixth found just once. The TCR was taken from a young man who had mild COVID-19 (a few samples of this study predate the infection). Cell type and time point are not known. V is TRBV25-1 and J is TRBJ2-3; no clear D. The sequenced sample consisted of PBMCs or a T cell subset sorted from them (not recorded which). CDR3 region: CASSDSLGNVRDTQYF. The CDR3 DNA follows: TGTGCCAGCAGTGATTCTCTGGGAAACGTTCGGGATACGCAGTATTTT.